The rows below give T cell receptor beta chains drawn from one sample of a study of cytomegalovirus exposure and HLA in healthy donors. Only in-frame clones appear in the TCRdb table, and some are missing; sequencing was by immunoSEQ multiplex PCR. The table lists hundreds of thousands of clones, roughly 91% of them singletons. Sequencing used PBMCs. These receptors all stem from a woman between 18 and 30 years old in good health and CMV-seronegative. Both conserved end residues are trimmed from each CDR3.

v_call	j_call	cdr3_aa
TRBV7-9	TRBJ2-7	ATTPRGDEQY
TRBV5-1	TRBJ2-5	ASSRGGSQETQY
TRBV27	TRBJ2-1	ASSFFAGNEQF
TRBV20-1	TRBJ1-2	SARSYGYT
TRBV2	TRBJ2-7	ASSGPGGYEQY
TRBV7-6	TRBJ2-3	ASSLGTGRGRLGDTQY
TRBV4-2	TRBJ2-2	ASSQEVQLPGELF
TRBV6-1	TRBJ2-7	ASRQGQGITYEQY
TRBV7-2	TRBJ2-2	ASSYRDRELF
TRBV4-1	TRBJ1-3	ASSFQVRNTIY
TRBV7-2	TRBJ1-5	ASSQGSNQPQH
TRBV7-8	TRBJ1-1	ASSLGAGGKAF
TRBV7-9	TRBJ2-7	SSSSYRESSYEQY
TRBV7-2	TRBJ2-1	ASRGLAAGNEQF
TRBV6-5	TRBJ2-7	ASSSPGDPSYEQY
TRBV5-1	TRBJ2-3	ASSWTGITDTQY
TRBV14	TRBJ2-3	ASSLTTGDTQY
TRBV7-8	TRBJ1-2	ASSPRRGGAYGYT
TRBV11-2	TRBJ2-1	ASSLGGREGQF
TRBV5-6	TRBJ1-1	ASSLDGEEGTEAF
TRBV5-1	TRBJ2-5	ASSLNRLAGGQETQY
TRBV2	TRBJ2-3	ASILAGSGTDTQY
TRBV7-9	TRBJ2-1	ASSLEYVRRIDTDNEQF
TRBV7-9	TRBJ2-7	ASSSGTSFLEQY
TRBV6-1	TRBJ2-3	ASSAEVVSPADTQY
TRBV5-5	TRBJ1-2	ASSLGGEGT
TRBV6-6	TRBJ2-7	ASSYSGQGIYEQY
TRBV6-1	TRBJ2-7	ASDYQRGGVYEQY
TRBV11-3	TRBJ2-1	ASSLRDRGEQF
TRBV5-6	TRBJ1-3	ASSTHGQSGNTIY
TRBV7-3	TRBJ2-1	ASSSNPLRGAYNEQF
TRBV19	TRBJ2-5	ASSIGLAGGPETQY
TRBV7-2	TRBJ1-2	ASSQDRANYGYT
TRBV14	TRBJ1-1	ASRAPTGMVMNTEAF
TRBV13	TRBJ2-7	ASSLEAGTGFAEQY